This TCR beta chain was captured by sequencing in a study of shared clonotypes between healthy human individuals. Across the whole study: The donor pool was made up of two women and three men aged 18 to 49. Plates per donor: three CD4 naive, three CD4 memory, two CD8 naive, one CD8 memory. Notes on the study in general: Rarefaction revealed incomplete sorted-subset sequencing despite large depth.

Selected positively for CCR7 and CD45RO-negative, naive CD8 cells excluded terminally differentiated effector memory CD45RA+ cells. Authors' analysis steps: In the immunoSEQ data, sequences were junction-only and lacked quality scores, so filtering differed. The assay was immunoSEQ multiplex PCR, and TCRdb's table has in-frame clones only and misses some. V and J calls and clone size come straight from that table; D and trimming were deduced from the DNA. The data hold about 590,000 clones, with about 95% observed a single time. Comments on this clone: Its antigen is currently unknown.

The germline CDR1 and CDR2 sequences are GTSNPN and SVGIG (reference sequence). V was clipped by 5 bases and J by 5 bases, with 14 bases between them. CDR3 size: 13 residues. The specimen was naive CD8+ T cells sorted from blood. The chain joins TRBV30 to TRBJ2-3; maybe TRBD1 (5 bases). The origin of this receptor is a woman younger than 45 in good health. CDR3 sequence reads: CAWAEDSRDTQYF. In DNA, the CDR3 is TGTGCCTGGGCCGAAGACAGTAGAGATACGCAGTATTTT.